This T cell receptor beta chain was sequenced during a study of identical twins. The sample holds many counts of this clonotype. Its cognate antigen is unknown. Germline lookup yields CDR1 SEHNR and CDR2 FQNEAQ (reference sequence). With 7 bases removed from V and 0 bases from J, the gap between germline ends came to 15 bases. The CDR3 loop spans 16 amino acids. Using its own MiXCR run on the 5' RACE reads, TCRdb lists one record per CDR3 protein. Of 690,000 or so distinct CDR3 sequences listed, more than 6.5% are singletons. Regarding the study as a whole: There were fewer insertions in abundant cord blood beta clonotypes, but memory repertoires showed no such pattern. The study based its conclusions on cross-sectional statistical analysis and did not follow the same donors. Models underestimated how often monozygotic twins shared out-of-frame TCR alpha.

All donors were healthy, and all were Caucasian. These sequences were also reported in another study, on yellow fever vaccine responses in identical twins.

The source material was PBMCs. This TCR derives from a woman aged 18-30 years in good health. V is TRBV7-9 and J is TRBJ2-2; D is perhaps TRBD1 (6 bases). The CDR3 DNA follows: TGTGCCAGCACCATGACAGGTTCGGCGAACACCGGGGAGCTGTTTTTT. Its translation: CASTMTGSANTGELFF.